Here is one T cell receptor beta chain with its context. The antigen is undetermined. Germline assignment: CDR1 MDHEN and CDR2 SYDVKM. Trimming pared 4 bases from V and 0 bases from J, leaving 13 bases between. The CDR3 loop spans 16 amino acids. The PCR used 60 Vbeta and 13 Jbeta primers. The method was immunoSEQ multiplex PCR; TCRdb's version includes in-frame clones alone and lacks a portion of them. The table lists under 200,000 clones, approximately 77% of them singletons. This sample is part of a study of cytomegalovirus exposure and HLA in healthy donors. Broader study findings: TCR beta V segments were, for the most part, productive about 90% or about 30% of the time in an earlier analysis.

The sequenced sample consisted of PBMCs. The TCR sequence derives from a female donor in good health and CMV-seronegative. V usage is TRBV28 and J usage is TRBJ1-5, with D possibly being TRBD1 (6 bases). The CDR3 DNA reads TGTGCCAGCAGTTCCGGGACACCCTATAGCAATCAGCCCCAGCATTTT. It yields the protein CASSSGTPYSNQPQHF.